Listed below are T cell receptor beta chains from one sample, sequenced in a study of T cell responses to AZD1222 COVID-19 vaccine. Here immunoSEQ multiplex PCR was the method, and the copy in TCRdb shows in-frame clones only, minus some. The profile shows about 120,000 clones, roughly 93% of them singletons. The source material was peripheral blood, sampled 28 days after the second AZD1222 dose. The receptors come from an adult who received the AZD1222 COVID-19 vaccine. Both conserved end residues are part of each CDR3. Each record gives: V gene, J gene, clone size, D gene, CDR3 DNA, CDR3 protein. A D gene is named only where the DNA matches it firmly. Clone size is shown for a subset of rows, as once, few, many or a class of expanded clone.

v_gene: TRBV9
j_gene: TRBJ1-4
abundance: NA
d_gene: TRBD1
CDR3nt: TGTGCCAGCAGCGCCCGGGACAGGGGTCGGGAAAAACTGTTTTTT
CDR3aa: CASSARDRGREKLFF

v_gene: TRBV7-8
j_gene: TRBJ2-1
abundance: NA
d_gene: TRBD2
CDR3nt: TGTGCCTCCGCTAGCGGATACTACAATGAGCAGTTCTTC
CDR3aa: CASASGYYNEQFF

v_gene: TRBV29-1
j_gene: TRBJ2-2
abundance: NA
d_gene: NA
CDR3nt: TGCAGCGTTTATGGTGGGGGAAGAGGCACCGGGGAGCTGTTTTTT
CDR3aa: CSVYGGGRGTGELFF

v_gene: TRBV6-5
j_gene: TRBJ1-3
abundance: once
d_gene: NA
CDR3nt: TGTGCCAGCAGCAACACCCCACTTAGCACCATATATTTT
CDR3aa: CASSNTPLSTIYF

v_gene: TRBV29-1
j_gene: TRBJ2-7
abundance: NA
d_gene: TRBD2
CDR3nt: TGCAGCGTTAGGATAAGGGGAGGGACCTACGAGCAGTACTTC
CDR3aa: CSVRIRGGTYEQYF

v_gene: TRBV3-1/TRBV3-2
j_gene: TRBJ1-4
abundance: once
d_gene: NA
CDR3nt: TGTGCCAGCAGCCGCAGAGGGGCGGCTAATGAAAAACTGTTTTTT
CDR3aa: CASSRRGAANEKLFF

v_gene: TRBV7-3
j_gene: TRBJ2-3
abundance: NA
d_gene: TRBD2
CDR3nt: TGTGCCAGCAGCTTAAGTAGCGGGAGCACAGATACGCAGTATTTT
CDR3aa: CASSLSSGSTDTQYF

v_gene: TRBV29-1
j_gene: TRBJ2-1
abundance: NA
d_gene: NA
CDR3nt: TGCAGCGTAGATACGGACAGTACCTCCTACAATGAGCAGTTCTTC
CDR3aa: CSVDTDSTSYNEQFF

v_gene: TRBV5-8
j_gene: TRBJ1-2
abundance: NA
d_gene: NA
CDR3nt: TGTGCCAGCAGCCCGGACCGTTCTAACACCTTC
CDR3aa: CASSPDRSNTF

v_gene: TRBV5-1
j_gene: TRBJ2-7
abundance: NA
d_gene: NA
CDR3nt: TGCGCCAGCAGCGTGATAAGGGCCCCCTACGAGCAGTACTTC
CDR3aa: CASSVIRAPYEQYF

v_gene: TRBV30
j_gene: TRBJ1-5
abundance: once
d_gene: NA
CDR3nt: TGTGCCTGGGGTAGCAATCAGCCCCAGCATTTT
CDR3aa: CAWGSNQPQHF

v_gene: TRBV28
j_gene: TRBJ2-3
abundance: NA
d_gene: TRBD2
CDR3nt: TGTGCCAGCAGTTTGATAGCGGGAGTTGGAGATACGCAGTATTTT
CDR3aa: CASSLIAGVGDTQYF

v_gene: TRBV7-8
j_gene: TRBJ1-1
abundance: NA
d_gene: TRBD1
CDR3nt: TGTGCCAGCAGCTTAAGGGGGCGTAGGGAAGCTTTCTTT
CDR3aa: CASSLRGRREAFF

v_gene: TRBV19
j_gene: TRBJ1-1
abundance: NA
d_gene: TRBD1
CDR3nt: TGTGCCAGTAGTCTGCAAAGGACAGGGGGGTTTGAAGCTTTCTTT
CDR3aa: CASSLQRTGGFEAFF

v_gene: TRBV5-1
j_gene: TRBJ1-2
abundance: NA
d_gene: TRBD1
CDR3nt: TGCGCCAGCACCGGACAGGGAAGTCTGGATGGCTACACCTTC
CDR3aa: CASTGQGSLDGYTF

v_gene: TRBV3-1/TRBV3-2
j_gene: TRBJ1-5
abundance: NA
d_gene: TRBD1
CDR3nt: TGTGCCAGCAGCCCGGGGACAGTCTTCCTTCAGCCCCAGCATTTT
CDR3aa: CASSPGTVFLQPQHF

v_gene: TRBV6-6
j_gene: TRBJ1-2
abundance: NA
d_gene: TRBD1
CDR3nt: TGTGCCAGCAGTGACAGGGGGCTCAGTGGCTACACCTTC
CDR3aa: CASSDRGLSGYTF

v_gene: TRBV3-1/TRBV3-2
j_gene: TRBJ2-6
abundance: NA
d_gene: TRBD1
CDR3nt: TGTGCCAGCAGCCCTAACAGGGGGACTGGGGCCAACGTCCTGACTTTC
CDR3aa: CASSPNRGTGANVLTF

v_gene: TRBV7-2
j_gene: TRBJ2-7
abundance: NA
d_gene: TRBD2
CDR3nt: TGTGCCAGCAGCCCTACTAGCGGGGCTTCCTACGAGCAGTACTTC
CDR3aa: CASSPTSGASYEQYF

v_gene: TRBV30
j_gene: TRBJ2-7
abundance: NA
d_gene: NA
CDR3nt: TGTGCCTGGAGCGGTGGGGTTGGAAGGACTGGATTCTACGAGCAGTACTTC
CDR3aa: CAWSGGVGRTGFYEQYF

v_gene: TRBV19
j_gene: TRBJ1-5
abundance: NA
d_gene: NA
CDR3nt: TGTGCCAGTAGTATAGTTTGGGAGCAGCCCCAGCATTTT
CDR3aa: CASSIVWEQPQHF

v_gene: TRBV4-2
j_gene: TRBJ2-1
abundance: few
d_gene: TRBD2
CDR3nt: TGTGCCAGCAGCCAAGCCGGCGGGAGCTCCTACAATGAGCAGTTCTTC
CDR3aa: CASSQAGGSSYNEQFF

v_gene: TRBV2
j_gene: TRBJ2-7
abundance: NA
d_gene: TRBD2
CDR3nt: TGTGCCAGCAGTGAAGTAGCGGGAGAGTATAACGAGCAGTACTTC
CDR3aa: CASSEVAGEYNEQYF

v_gene: TRBV18
j_gene: TRBJ1-5
abundance: NA
d_gene: NA
CDR3nt: TGTGCCAGCTCACGGACGGGCCCTAATCAGCCCCAGCATTTT
CDR3aa: CASSRTGPNQPQHF

v_gene: TRBV11-3
j_gene: TRBJ2-3
abundance: NA
d_gene: TRBD2
CDR3nt: TGTGCCAGCAGCTTAGGGCGGGGGGATACGCAGTATTTT
CDR3aa: CASSLGRGDTQYF

v_gene: TRBV29-1
j_gene: TRBJ1-1
abundance: NA
d_gene: NA
CDR3nt: TGCAGCGTTGAGGGGGGAGCCACTGAAGCTTTCTTT
CDR3aa: CSVEGGATEAFF

v_gene: TRBV5-5
j_gene: TRBJ2-7
abundance: NA
d_gene: NA
CDR3nt: TGTGCCACCGAACTTACAGGAAGCTCCTACGAGCAGTACTTC
CDR3aa: CATELTGSSYEQYF

v_gene: TRBV6-1
j_gene: TRBJ1-3
abundance: NA
d_gene: TRBD1
CDR3nt: TGTGCCAGCAGTGAACTCGGGACAGGGTCTGGAAACACCATATATTTT
CDR3aa: CASSELGTGSGNTIYF

v_gene: TRBV6-5
j_gene: TRBJ1-4
abundance: NA
d_gene: NA
CDR3nt: TGTGCCAGCGCCTTGTGGACGAAACTATTTTTT
CDR3aa: CASALWTKLFF

v_gene: TRBV9
j_gene: TRBJ2-1
abundance: NA
d_gene: TRBD2
CDR3nt: TGTGCCAGCACCCCCGGAGCGGGAGCCTACAATGAGCAGTTCTTC
CDR3aa: CASTPGAGAYNEQFF

v_gene: TRBV10-3
j_gene: TRBJ1-4
abundance: NA
d_gene: TRBD1
CDR3nt: TGTGCCATCAGTGACCCGGACAGGGGACGAAAACTGTTTTTT
CDR3aa: CAISDPDRGRKLFF

v_gene: TRBV29-1
j_gene: TRBJ2-7
abundance: few
d_gene: TRBD1
CDR3nt: TGCAGCGTCTCGGGACAGGGGGACTACGAGCAGTACTTC
CDR3aa: CSVSGQGDYEQYF

v_gene: TRBV7-9
j_gene: TRBJ2-7
abundance: NA
d_gene: NA
CDR3nt: TGTGCCAGCAGCTTCGCCTACGAGCAGTACTTC
CDR3aa: CASSFAYEQYF

v_gene: TRBV10-3
j_gene: TRBJ2-2
abundance: once
d_gene: TRBD2
CDR3nt: TGTGCCATCAGTGAGTCTAGCGGGACCGGGGAGCTGTTTTTT
CDR3aa: CAISESSGTGELFF

v_gene: TRBV20-1
j_gene: TRBJ1-6
abundance: NA
d_gene: NA
CDR3nt: TGCAGTGCTAGTAGGCGGGATGGGGCGGGAAAGTCACCCCTCCACTTT
CDR3aa: CSASRRDGAGKSPLHF

v_gene: TRBV29-1
j_gene: TRBJ1-2
abundance: NA
d_gene: TRBD1
CDR3nt: TGCAGCGGAGGACCGGGACAGGACTTTGACGGCTACACCTTC
CDR3aa: CSGGPGQDFDGYTF

v_gene: TRBV28
j_gene: TRBJ1-3
abundance: NA
d_gene: NA
CDR3nt: TGTGCCAGCAGCTCACTGAGGGAGAGCTCTGGAAACACCATATATTTT
CDR3aa: CASSSLRESSGNTIYF

v_gene: TRBV2
j_gene: TRBJ1-5
abundance: NA
d_gene: NA
CDR3nt: TGTGCCAGCACCAGACAGGACCCCAATCAGCCCCAGCATTTT
CDR3aa: CASTRQDPNQPQHF

v_gene: TRBV5-4
j_gene: TRBJ2-1
abundance: NA
d_gene: TRBD2
CDR3nt: TGTGCCAGCAGCTTTGGGGGAGGGGAGAATGAGCAGTTCTTC
CDR3aa: CASSFGGGENEQFF

v_gene: TRBV9
j_gene: TRBJ2-3
abundance: NA
d_gene: TRBD1
CDR3nt: TGTGCCAGCAGCGGGTCGGGACAGTTCTCCACAGATACGCAGTATTTT
CDR3aa: CASSGSGQFSTDTQYF

v_gene: TRBV27
j_gene: TRBJ2-2
abundance: NA
d_gene: NA
CDR3nt: TGTGCCAGCAGTTTTGTCCAGGGAGGATGGACCGGGGAGCTGTTTTTT
CDR3aa: CASSFVQGGWTGELFF

v_gene: TRBV5-1
j_gene: TRBJ1-5
abundance: NA
d_gene: NA
CDR3nt: TGCGCCAGCAGCTTGGTCCCGGGTCAGCCCCAGCATTTT
CDR3aa: CASSLVPGQPQHF

v_gene: TRBV27
j_gene: TRBJ2-5
abundance: NA
d_gene: NA
CDR3nt: TGTGCCAGCAGTTCGCAAGAGACCCAGTACTTC
CDR3aa: CASSSQETQYF

v_gene: TRBV30
j_gene: TRBJ2-7
abundance: NA
d_gene: NA
CDR3nt: TGTGCCTGGAGCGCCGTCGGAATAACGGGCTACGAGCAGTACTTC
CDR3aa: CAWSAVGITGYEQYF

v_gene: TRBV18
j_gene: TRBJ2-7
abundance: NA
d_gene: TRBD1
CDR3nt: TGTGCCAGCTCACCCCAGGGGGTGACCTACGAGCAGTACTTC
CDR3aa: CASSPQGVTYEQYF

v_gene: TRBV19
j_gene: TRBJ2-7
abundance: NA
d_gene: TRBD2
CDR3nt: TGTGCCAGTAGTAGGGGGGGAACTGGCTCCTACGAGCAGTACTTC
CDR3aa: CASSRGGTGSYEQYF

v_gene: TRBV28
j_gene: TRBJ2-7
abundance: NA
d_gene: NA
CDR3nt: TGTGCCAGCAGTTCTAACTACGAGCAGTACTTC
CDR3aa: CASSSNYEQYF

v_gene: TRBV7-2
j_gene: TRBJ1-2
abundance: NA
d_gene: NA
CDR3nt: TGTGCCAGCAGCTTAGAAACTAACTATGGCTACACCTTC
CDR3aa: CASSLETNYGYTF